The sequence of this TCR beta chain was determined in a study of a mutant IDH1 vaccine in newly diagnosed glioma. As concerns this clone: The target antigen is unknown.

Time point described: week 23, last vaccination. The vaccine gave 300 ug of a 20-mer mutant IDH1 peptide subcutaneously per dose. Germline loops: CDR1 MNHEY, CDR2 SMNVEV (reference sequence). Trimming pared 0 bases from V and 0 bases from J, leaving 17 bases between. This CDR3 is built from 18 residues. This table comes from immunoSEQ multiplex PCR, and its TCRdb copy is limited to in-frame clones, with some not included. The sample consists of more than 55,000 clones, about 81% of them appearing once. This TCR came from a woman between 40 and 55 years old with glioma. Some clones in this sample may be carry-over from other donors' samples. This sample comprised PBMCs, obtained from a glioma patient whose treatment included an IDH1 peptide vaccine. This chain connects TRBV27 to TRBJ1-2; D may be TRBD1 (5 bases). Here the CDR3 reads CASSLSGHAGSPNYGYTF. The DNA of the CDR3 is TGTGCCAGCAGTTTATCGGGGCACGCGGGCAGTCCTAACTATGGCTACACCTTC.